This T cell receptor (beta chain) derives from a study of PD-1 blockade in mismatch repair-deficient tumors. Study outcomes and limitations: Tumor-resident clones, often absent from pretreatment blood, expanded after pembrolizumab and then contracted.

Libraries were prepared by immunoSEQ multiplex PCR; TCRdb keeps only in-frame clonotypes and omits some of them. The sample has about 130,000 clones; more than 70% are singletons. A note on this clone: Its antigen is undetermined.

The sequencing used peripheral blood, collected roughly 67 weeks after starting pembrolizumab. The sequence came from an adult with mismatch repair-deficient cancer.

CDR3 amino acids: CASSSGTGSYQETQYF. In DNA, the CDR3 is TGCGCCAGCAGCAGCGGGACAGGGTCGTACCAAGAGACCCAGTACTTC. This chain uses TRBV5-1 with TRBJ2-5, with 9 bases matching TRBD1. Losses at the gene ends were 4 bases for V and 0 bases for J; bases not matched to a gene: 7. This CDR3 has 16 amino acids. CDR1 is SGHRS, CDR2 YFSETQ, per germline.